This TCR beta chain comes out of a study of shared clonotypes between healthy human individuals. With respect to this clone: Its target is not known.

Whole-study findings and limits: Non-shared clonotypes had lower generation probabilities than clonotypes shared by all four sorted-subset donors.

Sequencing was performed with immunoSEQ multiplex PCR; in TCRdb, only in-frame clones are kept and a portion is missing. The sample records over 700,000 clones, 72% being singletons. The sequencing sample was made of memory CD4+ T cells sorted from blood. Subset here: CD45RA-negative fraction. The sequence was collected from a woman in her twenties or thirties in good health.

This CDR3 is CASSVTALQDGELFF. The CDR3 coding sequence is TGTGCCAGCAGCGTCACGGCCCTTCAAGACGGGGAGCTGTTTTTT. The chain employs TRBV7-3 and TRBJ2-2; D remains unclear. The V gene's germline CDR1 is SGHTA and CDR2 FQGTGA. V was shortened by 5 bases and J by 7 bases, with 17 bases between the two germline ends. The CDR3 runs to 15 residues.